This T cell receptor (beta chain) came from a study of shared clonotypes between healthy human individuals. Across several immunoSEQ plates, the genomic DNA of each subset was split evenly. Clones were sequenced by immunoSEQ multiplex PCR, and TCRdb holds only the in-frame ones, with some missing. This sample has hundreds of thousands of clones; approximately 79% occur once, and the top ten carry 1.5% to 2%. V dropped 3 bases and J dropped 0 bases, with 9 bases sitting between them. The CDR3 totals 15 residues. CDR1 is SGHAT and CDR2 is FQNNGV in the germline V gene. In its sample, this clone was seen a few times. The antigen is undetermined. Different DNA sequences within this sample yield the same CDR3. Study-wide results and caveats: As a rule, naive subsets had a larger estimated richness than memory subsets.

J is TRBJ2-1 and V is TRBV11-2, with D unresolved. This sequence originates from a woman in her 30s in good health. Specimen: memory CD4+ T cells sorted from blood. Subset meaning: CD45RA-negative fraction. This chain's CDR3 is CASSLAASSYNEQFF. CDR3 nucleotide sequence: TGTGCCAGCAGCTTGGCGGCTAGCTCCTACAATGAGCAGTTCTTC.